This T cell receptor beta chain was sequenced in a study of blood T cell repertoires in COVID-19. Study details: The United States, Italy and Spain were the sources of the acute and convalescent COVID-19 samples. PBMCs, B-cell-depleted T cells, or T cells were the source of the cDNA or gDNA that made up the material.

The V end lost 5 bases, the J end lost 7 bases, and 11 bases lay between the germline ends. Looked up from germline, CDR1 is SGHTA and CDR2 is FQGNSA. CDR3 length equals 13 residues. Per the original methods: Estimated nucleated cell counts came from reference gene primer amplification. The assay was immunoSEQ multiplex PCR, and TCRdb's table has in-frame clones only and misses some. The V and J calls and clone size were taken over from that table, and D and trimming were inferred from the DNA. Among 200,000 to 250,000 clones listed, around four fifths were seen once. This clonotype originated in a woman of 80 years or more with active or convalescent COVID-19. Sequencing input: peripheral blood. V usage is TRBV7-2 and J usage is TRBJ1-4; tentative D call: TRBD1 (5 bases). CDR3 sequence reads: CASSPTGGEKLFF. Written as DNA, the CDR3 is TGTGCCAGCAGCCCGACCGGGGGTGAAAAACTGTTTTTT.